This paragraph covers one T cell receptor (beta chain) sequence. Only in-frame clones appear in the TCRdb table, and some are missing; sequencing was by immunoSEQ multiplex PCR. The profile shows 9,500 to 15,000 clones, 64% of them singletons. This specimen comes from a study of neoadjuvant anti-PD-1 for oral cavity cancer. V dropped 5 bases and J dropped 3 bases, with 16 bases sitting between them. The CDR3 is 15 residues long. Germline CDR1 is SEHNR and CDR2 is FQNEAQ (reference sequence). The V call is TRBV7-9, the J call TRBJ1-1, with D possibly TRBD1 on 5 matching bases. The clonotype was recovered from a person aged 35-80 years with oral cavity squamous cell carcinoma. The donor label of this sample is uncertain. The starting material was tumor tissue, obtained before nivolumab (anti-PD-1) treatment. DNA of the CDR3: TGTGCCAGCAGCCCCCAGGCGGGGGTGGACACTGAAGCTTTCTTT. This encodes CASSPQAGVDTEAFF.